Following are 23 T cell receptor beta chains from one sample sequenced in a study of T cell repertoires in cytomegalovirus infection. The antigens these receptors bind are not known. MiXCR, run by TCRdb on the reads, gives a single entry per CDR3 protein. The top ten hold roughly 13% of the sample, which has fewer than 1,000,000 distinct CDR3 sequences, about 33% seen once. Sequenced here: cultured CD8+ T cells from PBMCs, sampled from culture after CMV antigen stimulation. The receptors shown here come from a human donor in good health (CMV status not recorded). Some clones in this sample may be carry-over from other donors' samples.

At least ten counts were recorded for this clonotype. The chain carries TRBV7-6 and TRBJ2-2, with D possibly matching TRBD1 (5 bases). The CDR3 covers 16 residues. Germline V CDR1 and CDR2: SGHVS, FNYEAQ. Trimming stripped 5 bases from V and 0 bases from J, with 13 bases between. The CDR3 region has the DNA TGTGCCAGCAGCCCTCAGGGATATACGAACACCGGGGAGCTGTTTTTT. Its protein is CASSPQGYTNTGELFF.

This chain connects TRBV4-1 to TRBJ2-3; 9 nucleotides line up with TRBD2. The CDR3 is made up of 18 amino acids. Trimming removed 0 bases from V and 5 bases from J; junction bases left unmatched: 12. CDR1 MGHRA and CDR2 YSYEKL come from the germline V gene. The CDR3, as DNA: TGCGCCAGCAGCCAAGAAAGGCGGGGGGGCGGGGAGAAAGATACGCAGTATTTT. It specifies CASSQERRGGGEKDTQYF.

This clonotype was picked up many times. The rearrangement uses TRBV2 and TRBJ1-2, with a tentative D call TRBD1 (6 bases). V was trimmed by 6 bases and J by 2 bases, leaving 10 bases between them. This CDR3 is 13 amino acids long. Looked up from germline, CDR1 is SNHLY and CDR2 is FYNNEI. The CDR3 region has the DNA TGTGCCAGCAGAGCAGGGGTGAACTATGGCTACACCTTC. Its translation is CASRAGVNYGYTF.

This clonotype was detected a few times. CDR3 nucleotides: TGTGCCAGCCATGACACATCAGGCTATGGCTACACCTTC. Translating gives CASHDTSGYGYTF. The chain uses TRBV25-1 and TRBJ1-2; unclear D gene. Germline CDR1 is MGHDK and CDR2 is SYGVNS. Trimming cost V 8 bases and J 4 bases, with 14 bases left between them. This CDR3 is 13 amino acids long.

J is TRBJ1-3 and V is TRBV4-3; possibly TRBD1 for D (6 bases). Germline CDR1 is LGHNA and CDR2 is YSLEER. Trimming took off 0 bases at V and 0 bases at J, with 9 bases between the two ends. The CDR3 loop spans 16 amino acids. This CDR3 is CASSQDTGLSGNTIYF. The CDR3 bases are TGCGCCAGCAGCCAAGATACAGGGCTCTCTGGAAACACCATATATTTT.

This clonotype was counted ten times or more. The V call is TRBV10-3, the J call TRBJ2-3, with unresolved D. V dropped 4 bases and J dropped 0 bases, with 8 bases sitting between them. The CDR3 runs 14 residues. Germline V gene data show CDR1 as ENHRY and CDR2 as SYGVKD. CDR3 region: CAISARISTDTQYF. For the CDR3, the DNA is TGTGCCATCAGTGCCAGGATTAGCACAGATACGCAGTATTTT.

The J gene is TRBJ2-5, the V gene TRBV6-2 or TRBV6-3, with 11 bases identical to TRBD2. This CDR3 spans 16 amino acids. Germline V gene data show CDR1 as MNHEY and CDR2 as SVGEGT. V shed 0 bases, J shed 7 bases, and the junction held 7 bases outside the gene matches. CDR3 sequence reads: CASSYSTSGAPGTQYF. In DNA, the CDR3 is TGTGCCAGCAGTTACTCGACTAGCGGGGCTCCCGGGACCCAGTACTTC.

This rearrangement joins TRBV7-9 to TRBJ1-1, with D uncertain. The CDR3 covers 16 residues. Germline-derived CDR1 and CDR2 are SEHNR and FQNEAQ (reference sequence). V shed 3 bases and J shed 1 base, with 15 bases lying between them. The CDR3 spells CASSFPLGPQNTEAFF. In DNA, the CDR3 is TGTGCCAGCAGCTTTCCTTTAGGTCCCCAGAACACTGAAGCTTTCTTT.

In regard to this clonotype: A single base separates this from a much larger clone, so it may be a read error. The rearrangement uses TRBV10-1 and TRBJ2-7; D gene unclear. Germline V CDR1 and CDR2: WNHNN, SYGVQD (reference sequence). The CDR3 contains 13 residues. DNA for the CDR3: TGCGCCAGCAGTGAGTCAGGTAGTTACGAGCGGTACTTC. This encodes CASSESGSYERYF.

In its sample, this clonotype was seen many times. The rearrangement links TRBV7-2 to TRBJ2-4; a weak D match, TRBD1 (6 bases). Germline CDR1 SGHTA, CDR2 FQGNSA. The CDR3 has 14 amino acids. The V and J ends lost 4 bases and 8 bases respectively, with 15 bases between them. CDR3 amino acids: CASSWDTLSDIQYF. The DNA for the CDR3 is TGTGCCAGCAGCTGGGACACCCTAAGCGACATTCAGTACTTC.

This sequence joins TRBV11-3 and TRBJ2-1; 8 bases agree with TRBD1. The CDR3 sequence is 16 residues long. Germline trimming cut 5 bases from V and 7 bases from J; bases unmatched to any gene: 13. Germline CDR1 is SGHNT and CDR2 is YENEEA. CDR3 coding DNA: TGTGCCAGCAGCGCCTGGTCAGGACAGGGAGGAAATGAGCAGTTCTTC. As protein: CASSAWSGQGGNEQFF. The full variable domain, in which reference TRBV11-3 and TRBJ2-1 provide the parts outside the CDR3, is EAGVVQSPRYKIIEKKQPVAFWCNPISGHNTLYWYLQNLGQGPELLIRYENEEAVDDSQLPKDRFSAERLKGVDSTLKIQPAELGDSAVYLCASSAWSGQGGNEQFFGPGTRLTVL.

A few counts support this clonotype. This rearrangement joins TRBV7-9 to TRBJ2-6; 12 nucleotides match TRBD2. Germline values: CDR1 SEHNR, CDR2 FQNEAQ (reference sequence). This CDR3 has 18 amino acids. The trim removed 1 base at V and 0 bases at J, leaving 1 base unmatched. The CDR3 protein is CASSLELAGGSGANVLTF. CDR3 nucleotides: TGTGCCAGCAGCTTAGAACTAGCGGGGGGCTCTGGGGCCAACGTCCTGACTTTC.

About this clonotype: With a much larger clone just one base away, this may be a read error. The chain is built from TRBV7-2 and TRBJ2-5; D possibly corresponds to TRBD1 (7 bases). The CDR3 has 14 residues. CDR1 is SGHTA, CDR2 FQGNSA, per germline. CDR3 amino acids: CVSSLEAGGETQYF. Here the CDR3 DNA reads TGTGTCAGCAGCTTAGAGGCAGGGGGGGAGACCCAGTACTTC.

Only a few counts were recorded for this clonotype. The CDR3 is CSVPLWDSRTDTQYF. DNA of the CDR3: TGCAGCGTTCCTCTGTGGGACAGCCGCACAGATACGCAGTATTTT. The V gene is TRBV29-1, the J gene TRBJ2-3, with TRBD1 matching 7 bases. The V gene's germline CDR1 is SQVTM and CDR2 ANQGSEA. V lost 5 bases, J lost 1 base, and 9 bases stayed unmatched. The CDR3 runs 15 residues.

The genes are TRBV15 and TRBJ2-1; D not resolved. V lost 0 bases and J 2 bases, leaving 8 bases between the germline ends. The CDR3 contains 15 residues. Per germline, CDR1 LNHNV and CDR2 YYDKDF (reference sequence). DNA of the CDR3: TGTGCCACCAGCAGAGATCGGCACCCCTACAATGAGCAGTTCTTC. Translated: CATSRDRHPYNEQFF.

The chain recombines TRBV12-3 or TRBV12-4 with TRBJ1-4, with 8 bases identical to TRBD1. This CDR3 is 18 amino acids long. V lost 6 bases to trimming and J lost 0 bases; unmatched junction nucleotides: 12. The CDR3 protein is CASRPRDRKSSTNEKLFF. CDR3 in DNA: TGTGCCAGCAGACCCCGGGACAGGAAGTCCTCAACTAATGAAAAACTGTTTTTT.

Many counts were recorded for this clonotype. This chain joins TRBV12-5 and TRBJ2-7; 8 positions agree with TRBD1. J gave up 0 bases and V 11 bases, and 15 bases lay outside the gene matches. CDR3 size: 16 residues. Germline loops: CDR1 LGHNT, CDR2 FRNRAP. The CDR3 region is CAPAGTRQGSSYEQYV. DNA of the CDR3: TGTGCTCCCGCGGGGACCAGACAGGGGAGCTCCTACGAGCAGTACGTC.

Here the CDR3 reads CASTTGTGVTYEQYV. The CDR3 DNA sequence: TGTGCCAGCACGACCGGGACAGGAGTTACCTACGAGCAGTACGTC. V gene TRBV28 combines with J gene TRBJ2-7, with TRBD1 matching 8 bases. CDR3 length: 15 residues. The V gene's germline CDR1 is MDHEN and CDR2 SYDVKM. Trimming removed 7 bases from V and 2 bases from J; junction bases left unmatched: 10.

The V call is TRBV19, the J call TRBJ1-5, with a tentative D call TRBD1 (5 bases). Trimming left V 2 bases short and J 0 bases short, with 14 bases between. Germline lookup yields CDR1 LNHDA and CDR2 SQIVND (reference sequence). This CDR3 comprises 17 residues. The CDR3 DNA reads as TGTGCCAGTAGTATACAGGGCAGGGAGTTTAGCAATCAGCCCCAGCATTTT. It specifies CASSIQGREFSNQPQHF. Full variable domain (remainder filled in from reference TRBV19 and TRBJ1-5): DGGITQSPKYLFRKEGQNVTLSCEQNLNHDAMYWYRQDPGQGLRLIYYSQIVNDFQKGDIAEGYSVSREKKESFPLTVTSAQKNPTAFYLCASSIQGREFSNQPQHFGDGTRLSIL.

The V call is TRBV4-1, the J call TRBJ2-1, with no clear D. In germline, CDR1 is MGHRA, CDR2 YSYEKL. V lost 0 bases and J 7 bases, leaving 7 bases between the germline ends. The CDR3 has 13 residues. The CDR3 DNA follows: TGCGCCAGCAGCCAAGATCAGGTGAATGAGCAGTTCTTC. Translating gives CASSQDQVNEQFF.

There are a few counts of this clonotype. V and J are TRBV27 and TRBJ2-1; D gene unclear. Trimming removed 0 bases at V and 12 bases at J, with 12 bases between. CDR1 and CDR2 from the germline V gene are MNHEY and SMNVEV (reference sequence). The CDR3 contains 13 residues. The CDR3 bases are TGTGCCAGCAGTTTATCGATTAAGGTCGGGCAGTTCTTC. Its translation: CASSLSIKVGQFF.

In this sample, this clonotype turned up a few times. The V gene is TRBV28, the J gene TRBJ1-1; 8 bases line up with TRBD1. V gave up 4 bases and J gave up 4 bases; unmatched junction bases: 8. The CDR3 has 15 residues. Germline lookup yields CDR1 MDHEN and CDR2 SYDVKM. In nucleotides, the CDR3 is TGTGCCAGCAGTTCTCCCTTTCAGGGGGCCACTGAAGCTTTCTTT. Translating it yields CASSSPFQGATEAFF.

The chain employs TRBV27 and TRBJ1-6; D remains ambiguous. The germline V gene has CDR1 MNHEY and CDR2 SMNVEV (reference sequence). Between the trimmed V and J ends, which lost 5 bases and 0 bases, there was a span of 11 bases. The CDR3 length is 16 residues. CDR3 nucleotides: TGTGCCAGCAGTCTCCTTTTGAGCTCCTATAATTCACCCCTCCACTTT. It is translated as CASSLLLSSYNSPLHF.